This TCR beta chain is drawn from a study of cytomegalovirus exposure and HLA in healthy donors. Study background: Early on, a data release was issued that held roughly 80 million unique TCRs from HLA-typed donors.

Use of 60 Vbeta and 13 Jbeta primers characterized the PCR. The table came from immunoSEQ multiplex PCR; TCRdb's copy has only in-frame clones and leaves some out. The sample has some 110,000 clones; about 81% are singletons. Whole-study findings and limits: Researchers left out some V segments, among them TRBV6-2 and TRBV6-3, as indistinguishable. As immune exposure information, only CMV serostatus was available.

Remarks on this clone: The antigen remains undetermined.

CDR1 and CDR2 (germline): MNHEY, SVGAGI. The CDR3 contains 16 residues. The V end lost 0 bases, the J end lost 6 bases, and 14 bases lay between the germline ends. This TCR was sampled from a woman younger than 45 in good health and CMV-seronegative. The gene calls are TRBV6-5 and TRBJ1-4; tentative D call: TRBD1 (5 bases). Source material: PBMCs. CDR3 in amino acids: CASSYSFQGGDEKLFF. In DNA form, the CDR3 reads TGTGCCAGCAGTTACTCGTTTCAGGGAGGGGATGAAAAACTGTTTTTT.